This entry features one TCR beta chain sequence. These data come from a study of technical replicates of blood from a few donors. Produced via immunoSEQ multiplex PCR; TCRdb's table is partial and in-frame only. This sample has approximately 14,000 clones, with approximately 80% found just once. Looked up from germline, CDR1 is SGHDN and CDR2 is FVKESK. The V and J ends lost 3 bases and 4 bases, in that order; junction bases with no gene match: 2. The length of the CDR3 is 15 residues. Sequencing used PBMCs. The chain carries TRBV14 and TRBJ2-2; TRBD2 agrees at 10 bases. The clonotype originates from a human donor in good health. CDR3 loop: CASSHGLAATGELFF. CDR3 DNA sequence: TGTGCCAGCAGCCACGGACTAGCGGCCACCGGGGAGCTGTTTTTT.